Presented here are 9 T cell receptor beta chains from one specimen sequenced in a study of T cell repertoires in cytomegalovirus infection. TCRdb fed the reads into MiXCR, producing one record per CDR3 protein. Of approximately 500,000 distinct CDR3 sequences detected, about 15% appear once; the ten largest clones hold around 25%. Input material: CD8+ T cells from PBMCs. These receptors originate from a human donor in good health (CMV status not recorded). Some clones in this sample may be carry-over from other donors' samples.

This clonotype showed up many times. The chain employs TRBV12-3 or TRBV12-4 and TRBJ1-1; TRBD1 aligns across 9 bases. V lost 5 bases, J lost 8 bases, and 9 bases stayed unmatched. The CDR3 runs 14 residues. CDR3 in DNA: TGTGCCAGCAGTCCCGCCGGGACAGGGTCAGAAGCTTTCTTT. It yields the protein CASSPAGTGSEAFF.

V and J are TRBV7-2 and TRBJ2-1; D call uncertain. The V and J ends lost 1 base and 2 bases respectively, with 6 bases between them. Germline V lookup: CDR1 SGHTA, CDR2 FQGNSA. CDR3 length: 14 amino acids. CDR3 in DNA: TGTGCCAGCAGCTTAGACCTAGCCTACAATGAGCAGTTCTTC. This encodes CASSLDLAYNEQFF.

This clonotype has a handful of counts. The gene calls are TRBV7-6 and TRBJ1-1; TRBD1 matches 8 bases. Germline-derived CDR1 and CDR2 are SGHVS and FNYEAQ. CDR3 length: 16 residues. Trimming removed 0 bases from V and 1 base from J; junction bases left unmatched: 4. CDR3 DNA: TGTGCCAGCAGCTTAGCTACAGGACAGGGGAACACTGAAGCTTTCTTT. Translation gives CASSLATGQGNTEAFF. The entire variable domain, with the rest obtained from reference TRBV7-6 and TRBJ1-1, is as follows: GAGVSQSPRYKVTKRGQDVALRCDPISGHVSLYWYRQALGQGPEFLTYFNYEAQQDKSGLPNDRFSAERPEGSISTLTIQRTEQRDSAMYRCASSLATGQGNTEAFFGQGTRLTVV.

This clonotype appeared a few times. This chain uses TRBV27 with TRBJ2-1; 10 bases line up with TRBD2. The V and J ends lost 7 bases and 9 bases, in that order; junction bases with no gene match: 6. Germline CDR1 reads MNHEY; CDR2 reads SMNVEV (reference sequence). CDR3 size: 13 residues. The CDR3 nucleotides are TGTGCCAGCACGCTAGCGGGAGATAGTGAGCAGTTCTTC. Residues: CASTLAGDSEQFF.

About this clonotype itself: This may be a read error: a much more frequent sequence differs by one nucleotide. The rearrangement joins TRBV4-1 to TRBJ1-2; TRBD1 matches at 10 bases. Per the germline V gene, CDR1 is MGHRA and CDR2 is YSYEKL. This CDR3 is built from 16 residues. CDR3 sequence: CASSQETGGSDYGYTF. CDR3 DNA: TGTGCCAGCAGCCAGGAGACAGGGGGCTCGGACTATGGCTACACCTTC.

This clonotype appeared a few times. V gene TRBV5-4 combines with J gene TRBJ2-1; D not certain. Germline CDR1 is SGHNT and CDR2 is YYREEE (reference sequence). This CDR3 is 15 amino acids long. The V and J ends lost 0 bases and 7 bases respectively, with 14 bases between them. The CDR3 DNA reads TGTGCCAGCAGCTTGGCCTGGGGATCCGGTAATGAGCAGTTCTTC. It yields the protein CASSLAWGSGNEQFF.

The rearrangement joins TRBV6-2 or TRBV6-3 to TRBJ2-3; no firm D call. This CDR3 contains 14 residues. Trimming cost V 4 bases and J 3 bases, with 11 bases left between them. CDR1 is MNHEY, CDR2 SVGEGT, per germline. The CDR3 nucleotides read TGTGCCAGCAGTTTTTTAGGCGATACAGATACGCAGTATTTT. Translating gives CASSFLGDTDTQYF.

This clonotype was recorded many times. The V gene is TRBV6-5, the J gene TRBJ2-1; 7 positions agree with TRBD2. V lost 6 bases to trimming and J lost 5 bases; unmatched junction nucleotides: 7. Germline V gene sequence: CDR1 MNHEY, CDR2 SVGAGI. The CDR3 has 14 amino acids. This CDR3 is CASSLSGGDNEQFF. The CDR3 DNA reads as TGTGCCAGCAGCTTGAGTGGGGGGGACAATGAGCAGTTCTTC.

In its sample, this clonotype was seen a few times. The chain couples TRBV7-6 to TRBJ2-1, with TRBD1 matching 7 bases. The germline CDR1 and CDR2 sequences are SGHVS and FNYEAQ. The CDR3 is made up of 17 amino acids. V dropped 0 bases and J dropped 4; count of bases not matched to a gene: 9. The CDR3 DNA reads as TGTGCCAGCAGCTTAGCTTCCACTAGGACAGGATACAATGAGCAGTTCTTC. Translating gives CASSLASTRTGYNEQFF. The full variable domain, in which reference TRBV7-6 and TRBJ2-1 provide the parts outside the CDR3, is GAGVSQSPRYKVTKRGQDVALRCDPISGHVSLYWYRQALGQGPEFLTYFNYEAQQDKSGLPNDRFSAERPEGSISTLTIQRTEQRDSAMYRCASSLASTRTGYNEQFFGPGTRLTVL.